This is a list of T cell receptor beta chains from one sample in a study of OX40 agonist ivuxolimab in advanced cancers. Sequencing was performed with immunoSEQ multiplex PCR; in TCRdb, only in-frame clones are kept and a portion is missing. The sample holds roughly 90,000 clones, 90% to 95% seen once. Here the sequenced sample was CD4+ or CD8+ T cells sorted from blood, taken in a trial of the OX40 agonist ivuxolimab. The receptor source for this set is an adult with an advanced solid tumor such as melanoma, head and neck, liver or kidney cancer. CDR3s include the opening cysteine and the closing phenylalanine or tryptophan. Fields, in order: clone size, D gene, V gene, J gene, CDR3 DNA, CDR3 protein. A D gene is named only where the DNA matches it firmly. Rows give clone size only sometimes, using once, few, many, or a class for an expanded clone.

NA,NA,TRBV7-9,TRBJ2-2,TGTGCCAGCAGCTTAGGGAGGGCCGGCACCGGGGAGCTGTTTTTT,CASSLGRAGTGELFF
NA,NA,TRBV19,TRBJ1-1,TGTGCCAGTAGTACCCCAGGGGATGGTGGCACTGAAGCTTTCTTT,CASSTPGDGGTEAFF
NA,NA,TRBV18,TRBJ1-1,TGTGCCAGCTCACCTCGTGGGGGCGCGGACACTGAAGCTTTCTTT,CASSPRGGADTEAFF
NA,NA,TRBV5-6,TRBJ1-5,TGTGCCAGCAGCTTGGGGGATCAGCCCCAGCATTTT,CASSLGDQPQHF
NA,NA,TRBV4-1,TRBJ1-3,TGCGCCAGCAGCCAATTTCCCGGGACGGACACTGGAAACACCATATATTTT,CASSQFPGTDTGNTIYF
NA,NA,TRBV18,TRBJ1-3,TGTGCCAGCTCCAGGATTGGAAACACCATATATTTT,CASSRIGNTIYF
NA,NA,TRBV29-1,TRBJ2-7,TGCAGCGTTGAAGATCCGGGGTTCGAGCAGTACTTC,CSVEDPGFEQYF
NA,TRBD1,TRBV7-2,TRBJ1-2,TGTGCCAGCAGCCCCGACAGGGGATATGGCTACACCTTC,CASSPDRGYGYTF
NA,NA,TRBV5-6,TRBJ2-1,TGTGCCAGCAGTGGAGGGGGCCATGAGCAGTTCTTC,CASSGGGHEQFF
NA,NA,TRBV9,TRBJ1-1,TGTGCCAGCAGCGCAGGGGCGGCGGACACTGAAGCTTTCTTT,CASSAGAADTEAFF
NA,NA,TRBV30,TRBJ2-7,TGTGCCTGGGTGGGGGGGCCAAACTACGAGCAGTACTTC,CAWVGGPNYEQYF
NA,TRBD1,TRBV12-5,TRBJ2-1,TGTGCTAGTGGTCTCGGACAGGACTCCTACAATGAGCAGTTCTTC,CASGLGQDSYNEQFF
NA,TRBD2,TRBV4-3,TRBJ2-5,TGCGCCAGCAGCCAAGAACTAGCGGGGGGCCTCAGCGAGACCCAGTACTTC,CASSQELAGGLSETQYF
NA,TRBD2,TRBV19,TRBJ2-1,TGTGCCAGTAGTATAGGTAGCGGGAGGAGGAATGAGCAGTTCTTC,CASSIGSGRRNEQFF
once,NA,TRBV27,TRBJ1-4,TGTGCCAGCAGTTATGGGTCGAGTGAAAAACTGTTTTTT,CASSYGSSEKLFF
NA,NA,TRBV10-3,TRBJ2-1,TGTGCCATCAGTGTAGACAATGAGCAGTTCTTC,CAISVDNEQFF
NA,TRBD1,TRBV30,TRBJ2-7,TGTGCCTGGACCCCCGGTACAGGGGGCTTATACGAGCAGTACTTC,CAWTPGTGGLYEQYF
NA,TRBD2,TRBV11-2,TRBJ2-7,TGTGCCAGCAGCTACGGACTAGTACTATACGAGCAGTACTTC,CASSYGLVLYEQYF
NA,NA,TRBV2,TRBJ1-2,TGTGCCAGCGAAGGACTGTTGGGTCATGGCTACACCTTC,CASEGLLGHGYTF
NA,TRBD1,TRBV27,TRBJ1-6,TGTGCCAGCAGTGACAGGGGTGAGAATTCACCCCTCCACTTT,CASSDRGENSPLHF
NA,NA,TRBV9,TRBJ2-1,TGTGCCAGCAGCGCTAGTATGGGAGGTGAGCAGTTCTTC,CASSASMGGEQFF
once,NA,TRBV4-3,TRBJ2-7,TGCGCCAGCAGCCAAGATCCAGGCGATAGCTCCTACGAGCAGTACTTC,CASSQDPGDSSYEQYF
NA,TRBD1,TRBV27,TRBJ1-2,TGTGCCAGCAGTTCTCTGCCCCCCGGGACAGGGTTGGACTACACCTTC,CASSSLPPGTGLDYTF
NA,TRBD2,TRBV7-9,TRBJ2-1,TGTGCCAGCAGCTTGGTTAGCGGGAGTTACAATGAGCAGTTCTTC,CASSLVSGSYNEQFF
NA,NA,TRBV7-9,TRBJ1-4,TGTGCCAGCAGCCCCCGAGATGAAAAACTGTTTTTT,CASSPRDEKLFF
NA,NA,TRBV18,TRBJ2-7,TGTGCCAGCTCGTCAGACGACGTAACCTACGAGCAGTACTTC,CASSSDDVTYEQYF
NA,NA,TRBV19,TRBJ2-7,TGTGCCAGTAGTATAGTCGGGGGGCCATCCCACGAGCAGTACTTC,CASSIVGGPSHEQYF
NA,NA,TRBV4-3,TRBJ1-1,TGCGCCAGCAGCCACCGACAGGCGGCGAACACTGAAGCTTTCTTT,CASSHRQAANTEAFF
once,NA,TRBV6-1,TRBJ2-7,TGTGCCAGCAGCGTCGACAGGTCCTACGAGCAGTACTTC,CASSVDRSYEQYF
NA,NA,TRBV5-6,TRBJ2-2,TGTGCCAGCAGCTTGGTGGCCGTCACCGGGGAGCTGTTTTTT,CASSLVAVTGELFF
NA,NA,TRBV5-5,TRBJ2-7,TGTGCCAGCAGCTTGGGCAGCACCCTCTACGAGCAGTACTTC,CASSLGSTLYEQYF
NA,TRBD2,TRBV5-1,TRBJ2-1,TGCGCCAGCAGCTTGGCGGGGGGAACCTTCTTC,CASSLAGGTFF